The rows below give T cell receptor beta chains drawn from one sample of a study of blood T cells in healthy people across ages. Each CDR3 protein is one row after TCRdb ran MiXCR on the 5' RACE reads. In the table there are fewer than 800,000 distinct CDR3 sequences, roughly 50% of which are singletons. Material: blood. These receptors were obtained from an older woman in good health. The CDR3 runs from the conserved cysteine through the conserved F or W. Fields, in order: clone size, D gene, V gene, CDR3 length, J gene, CDR3 protein, CDR3 DNA. A D gene is named only where the DNA matches it firmly. Clone size is given for some rows only: seen once, a few or many times, or a class if the clone is expanded.

>-|TRBD1|TRBV25-1|15|TRBJ2-2
CASSAGTDLTGELFF
TGTGCCAGCAGTGCAGGGACAGATCTCACCGGGGAGCTGTTTTTT
>-|-|TRBV28|13|TRBJ1-1
CASSALLGTEAFF
TGTGCCAGCAGTGCCTTGCTTGGCACTGAAGCTTTCTTT
>-|-|TRBV14|14|TRBJ2-3
CASSLNRDGDTQYF
TGTGCCAGCAGCTTAAACAGGGATGGAGATACGCAGTATTTT
>few|-|TRBV20-1|13|TRBJ2-5
CSAVAEPVETQYF
TGCAGTGCCGTAGCGGAGCCGGTGGAGACCCAGTACTTC
>-|TRBD2|TRBV7-2|14|TRBJ2-2
CASSRLADTGELFF
TGTGCCAGCAGCCGACTAGCGGACACCGGGGAGCTGTTTTTT
>-|TRBD2|TRBV7-9|15|TRBJ2-7
CASSLFAGGLGEQYF
TGTGCCAGCAGCTTATTTGCCGGGGGGTTGGGCGAGCAGTACTTC
>-|TRBD1|TRBV5-1|14|TRBJ2-5
CASTHRGWRETQYF
TGCGCCAGCACCCACAGGGGATGGAGGGAGACCCAGTACTTC
>many|-|TRBV20-1|14|TRBJ1-4
CSAHPGTTNEKLFF
TGCAGTGCCCACCCAGGGACAACTAATGAAAAACTGTTTTTT
>few|TRBD2|TRBV25-1|15|TRBJ2-7
CASSELLADPYEQYF
TGTGCCAGCAGTGAACTACTAGCGGACCCCTACGAGCAGTACTTC
>many|-|TRBV7-9|12|TRBJ2-5
CASSPIAETQYF
TGTGCCAGCAGCCCCATCGCGGAGACCCAGTACTTC
>-|TRBD2|TRBV28|18|TRBJ2-7
CASSSQSSGSRRPYEQYF
TGTGCCAGCAGTTCGCAATCTAGCGGGAGCCGCCGCCCCTACGAGCAGTACTTC
>-|-|TRBV28|11|TRBJ2-5
CASMTPETQYF
TGTGCCAGTATGACCCCTGAGACCCAGTACTTC
>-|-|TRBV27|14|TRBJ2-4
CATRPLGTENIQYF
TGTGCCACCAGACCGCTCGGGACCGAAAACATTCAGTACTTC
>-|-|TRBV21-1|17|TRBJ2-6
CASSKALQGNGANVLTF
TGTGCCAGCAGCAAAGCCTTACAGGGGAATGGGGCCAACGTCCTGACTTTC
>few|-|TRBV27|17|TRBJ2-4
CASSLLAGGASKNIQYF
TGTGCCAGCAGTTTACTGGCCGGGGGCGCGTCCAAAAACATTCAGTACTTC
>many|-|TRBV27|13|TRBJ2-5
CASSLRVGETQYF
TGTGCCAGCAGTTTGCGGGTAGGAGAGACCCAGTACTTC
>-|-|TRBV7-2|14|TRBJ2-2
CASSDYSNTGELFF
TGTGCCAGCAGCGACTATTCGAACACCGGGGAGCTGTTTTTT
>many|-|TRBV6-5|12|TRBJ1-1
CASSPNFSKAFF
TGTGCCAGCAGCCCGAACTTTTCGAAAGCTTTCTTT
>once|-|TRBV9|17|TRBJ2-1
CASSLTLGGPTADEQFF
TGTGCCAGCAGTCTCACCTTGGGAGGACCTACCGCGGATGAGCAGTTCTTC
>once|-|TRBV20-1|12|TRBJ1-5
CSARVSNQPQHF
TGCAGTGCTAGAGTTAGCAATCAGCCCCAGCATTTT
>-|TRBD1|TRBV6-2/TRBV6-3|16|TRBJ2-2
CASSYPGGLGTGELFF
TGTGCCAGCAGTTATCCAGGGGGCCTTGGAACCGGGGAGCTGTTTTTT
>few|TRBD2|TRBV5-1|14|TRBJ2-3
CASQRTSGSDTQYF
TGCGCCAGCCAAAGGACTAGCGGGAGTGATACGCAGTATTTT
>-|-|TRBV7-9|15|TRBJ2-3
CASSAGTTLTDTQYF
TGTGCCAGCAGTGCGGGGACAACGTTGACAGATACGCAGTATTTT
>-|TRBD1|TRBV29-1|12|TRBJ2-3
CSVDRDTDTQYF
TGCAGCGTAGACAGGGACACAGATACGCAGTATTTT
>-|-|TRBV20-1|13|TRBJ2-1
CSANGHRLKDPFF
TGCAGTGCTAATGGCCACCGGCTAAAGGATCCGTTCTTC
>-|-|TRBV20-1|14|TRBJ1-2
CSARDARDISGYTF
TGCAGTGCTAGAGACGCCCGGGACATCAGTGGCTACACCTTC
>-|-|TRBV6-5|13|TRBJ2-6
CASSWLVANVLTF
TGTGCCAGCAGTTGGCTGGTGGCCAACGTCCTGACTTTC
>-|-|TRBV20-1|13|TRBJ2-5
CSALAPGTETQYF
TGCAGTGCCCTTGCCCCCGGGACCGAGACCCAGTACTTC
>few|TRBD2|TRBV5-1|15|TRBJ2-7
CASSSYGLAGGEQYF
TGCGCCAGCAGCTCCTACGGACTAGCGGGAGGGGAGCAGTACTTC
>-|TRBD2|TRBV7-2|15|TRBJ2-7
CASSLAAGGAHEQYF
TGTGCCAGCAGCTTAGCGGCGGGAGGTGCACACGAGCAGTACTTC
>few|-|TRBV20-1|16|TRBJ1-6
CSARANMGSWNSPLHF
TGCAGTGCTAGAGCCAATATGGGCAGCTGGAATTCACCCCTCCACTTT
>few|TRBD1|TRBV5-5|16|TRBJ2-1
CASNPGLTGVMNEQFF
TGTGCCAGCAACCCTGGGCTTACAGGGGTTATGAATGAGCAGTTCTTC
>once|-|TRBV5-1|15|TRBJ1-4
CASSLGTDIDEKLFF
TGCGCCAGCAGCTTGGGGACAGATATAGATGAAAAACTGTTTTTT
>-|TRBD1|TRBV6-1|17|TRBJ2-6
CASNRQGERSGANVLTF
TGTGCCAGCAACAGACAGGGCGAACGCTCTGGGGCCAACGTCCTGACTTTC
>few|TRBD2|TRBV29-1|14|TRBJ2-1
CSVGTSGRGNEQFF
TGCAGCGTGGGGACTAGCGGGAGGGGAAATGAGCAGTTCTTC
>-|-|TRBV7-6|15|TRBJ2-1
CASSRPESSYNEQFF
TGTGCCAGCAGCCGACCGGAGAGCTCCTACAATGAGCAGTTCTTC
>few|-|TRBV5-8|14|TRBJ1-2
CASSSGQQNYGYTF
TGTGCCAGCAGCTCCGGACAGCAGAACTATGGCTACACCTTC
>-|-|TRBV5-6|14|TRBJ2-7
CASSFGRDSYEQYF
TGTGCCAGCAGCTTCGGCAGGGACTCCTACGAGCAGTACTTC
>-|TRBD2|TRBV29-1|15|TRBJ2-5
CSAPGLAGLNNEQYF
TGCAGCGCTCCCGGACTAGCGGGCCTAAACAATGAGCAGTACTTC
>-|TRBD2|TRBV12-3/TRBV12-4|14|TRBJ2-3
CASRRLAGVDVQYF
TGTGCCAGCAGGCGACTAGCGGGAGTAGATGTGCAGTATTTT
>many|-|TRBV7-2|14|TRBJ2-3
CASGLGGSTDTQYF
TGTGCCAGCGGGTTGGGAGGTAGCACAGATACGCAGTATTTT